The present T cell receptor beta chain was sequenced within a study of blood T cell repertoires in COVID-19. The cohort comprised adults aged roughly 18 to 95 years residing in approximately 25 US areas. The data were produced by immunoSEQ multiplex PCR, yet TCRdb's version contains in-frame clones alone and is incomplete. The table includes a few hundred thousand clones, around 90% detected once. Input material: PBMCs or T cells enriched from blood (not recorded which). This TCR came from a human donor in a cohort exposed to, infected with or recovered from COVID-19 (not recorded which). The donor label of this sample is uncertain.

The CDR3 nucleotides are TGTGCCAGCAGCTTTACCCGACAGCTCAACACTGAAGCTTTCTTT. Its translation: CASSFTRQLNTEAFF. The genes are TRBV13 and TRBJ1-1; perhaps TRBD1 as D (5 bases). In germline, CDR1 is PRHDT, CDR2 FYEKMQ (reference sequence). The V and J ends lost 3 bases and 2 bases respectively, with 13 bases between them. The CDR3 is 15 amino acids. The whole variable domain, remainder taken from reference TRBV13 and TRBJ1-1, is AAGVIQSPRHLIKEKRETATLKCYPIPRHDTVYWYQQGPGQDPQFLISFYEKMQSDKGSIPDRFSAQQFSDYHSELNMSSLELGDSALYFCASSFTRQLNTEAFFGQGTRLTVV.